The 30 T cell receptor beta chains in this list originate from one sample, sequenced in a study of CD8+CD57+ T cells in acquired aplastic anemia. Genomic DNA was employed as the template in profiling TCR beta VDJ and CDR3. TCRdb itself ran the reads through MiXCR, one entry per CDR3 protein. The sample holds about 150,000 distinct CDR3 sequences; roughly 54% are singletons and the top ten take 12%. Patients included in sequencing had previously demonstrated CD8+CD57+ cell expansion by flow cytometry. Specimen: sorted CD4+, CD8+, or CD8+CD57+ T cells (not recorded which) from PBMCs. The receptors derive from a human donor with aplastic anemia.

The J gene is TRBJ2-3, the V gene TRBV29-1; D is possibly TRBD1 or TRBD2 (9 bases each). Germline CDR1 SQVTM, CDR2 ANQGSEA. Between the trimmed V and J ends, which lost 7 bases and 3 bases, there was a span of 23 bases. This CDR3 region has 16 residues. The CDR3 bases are TGCAGCGCCCTAGGGCTAGCGGGACAGGGAACAGATACGCAGTATTTT. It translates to CSALGLAGQGTDTQYF.

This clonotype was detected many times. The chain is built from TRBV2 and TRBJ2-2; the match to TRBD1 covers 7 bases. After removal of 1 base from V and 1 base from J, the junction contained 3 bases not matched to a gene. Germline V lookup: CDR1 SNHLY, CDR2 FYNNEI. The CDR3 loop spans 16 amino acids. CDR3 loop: CASSEGAGGNTGELFF. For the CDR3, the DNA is TGTGCCAGCAGTGAAGGGGCAGGGGGGAACACCGGGGAGCTGTTTTTT.

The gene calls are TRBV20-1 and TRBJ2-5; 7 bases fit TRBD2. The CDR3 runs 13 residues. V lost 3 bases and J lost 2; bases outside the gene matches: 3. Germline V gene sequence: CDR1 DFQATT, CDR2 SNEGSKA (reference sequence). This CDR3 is CSASLGGQETQYF. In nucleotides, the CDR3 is TGCAGTGCTAGCTTGGGGGGGCAAGAGACCCAGTACTTC.

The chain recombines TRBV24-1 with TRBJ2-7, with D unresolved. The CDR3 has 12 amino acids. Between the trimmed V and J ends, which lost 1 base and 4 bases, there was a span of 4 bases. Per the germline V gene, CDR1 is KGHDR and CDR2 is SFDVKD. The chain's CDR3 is CATSDFGYEQYF. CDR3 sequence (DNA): TGTGCCACCAGTGATTTCGGGTACGAGCAGTACTTC.

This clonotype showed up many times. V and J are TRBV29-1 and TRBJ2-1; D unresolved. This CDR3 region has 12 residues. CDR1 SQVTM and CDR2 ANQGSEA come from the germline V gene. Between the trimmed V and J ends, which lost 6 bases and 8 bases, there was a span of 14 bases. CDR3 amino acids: CSVAAEYYEQFF. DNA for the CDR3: TGCAGCGTCGCGGCCGAGTACTATGAGCAGTTCTTC.

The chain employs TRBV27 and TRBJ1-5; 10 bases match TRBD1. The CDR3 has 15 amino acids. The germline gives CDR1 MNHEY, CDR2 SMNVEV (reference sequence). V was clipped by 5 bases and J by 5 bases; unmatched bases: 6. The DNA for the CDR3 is TGTGCCAGCAGTAAGGGACAGGGGTTGGATCAGCCCCAGCATTTT. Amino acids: CASSKGQGLDQPQHF.

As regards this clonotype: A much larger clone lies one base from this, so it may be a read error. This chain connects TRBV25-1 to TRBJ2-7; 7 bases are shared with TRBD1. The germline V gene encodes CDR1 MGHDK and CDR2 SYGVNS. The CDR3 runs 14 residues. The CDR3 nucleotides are TGTGCCAGCTCCTACCGACAGGGCACCTACGAGCGGTACTTC. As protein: CASSYRQGTYERYF.

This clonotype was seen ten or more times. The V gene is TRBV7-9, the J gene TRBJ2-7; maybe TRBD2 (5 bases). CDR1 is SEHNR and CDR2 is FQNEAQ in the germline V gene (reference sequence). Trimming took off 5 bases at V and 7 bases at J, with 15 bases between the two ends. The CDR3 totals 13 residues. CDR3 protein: CASSPTRTGEQYF. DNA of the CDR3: TGTGCCAGCAGCCCGACCAGGACGGGGGAGCAGTACTTC.

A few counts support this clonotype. DNA of the CDR3: TGTGCCAGCAGTTACGGGCCGAACACTGAAGCTTTCTTT. This gives the protein CASSYGPNTEAFF. J is TRBJ1-1 and V is TRBV27; D is unclear. Trimming removed 4 bases at V and 1 base at J, with 7 bases between. Germline values: CDR1 MNHEY, CDR2 SMNVEV (reference sequence). The CDR3 totals 13 residues.

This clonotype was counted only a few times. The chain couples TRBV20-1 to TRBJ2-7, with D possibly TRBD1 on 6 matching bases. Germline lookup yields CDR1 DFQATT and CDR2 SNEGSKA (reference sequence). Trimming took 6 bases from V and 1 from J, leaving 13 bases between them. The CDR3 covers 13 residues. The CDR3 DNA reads TGCAGTGCGGATTACAGGGATTCCTACGAGCAGTACTTC. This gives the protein CSADYRDSYEQYF.

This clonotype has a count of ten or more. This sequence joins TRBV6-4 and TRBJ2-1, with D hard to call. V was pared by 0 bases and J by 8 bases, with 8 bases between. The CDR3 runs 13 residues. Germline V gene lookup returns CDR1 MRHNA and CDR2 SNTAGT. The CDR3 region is CASSDSLTHEQFF. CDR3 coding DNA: TGTGCCAGCAGTGACTCCCTCACTCATGAGCAGTTCTTC.

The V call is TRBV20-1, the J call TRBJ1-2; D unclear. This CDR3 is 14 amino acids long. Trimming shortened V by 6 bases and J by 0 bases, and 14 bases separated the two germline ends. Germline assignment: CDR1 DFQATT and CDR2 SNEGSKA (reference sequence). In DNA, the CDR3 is TGCAGTGCCAGCAGTCCGTCAACTAACTATGGCTACACCTTC. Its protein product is CSASSPSTNYGYTF.

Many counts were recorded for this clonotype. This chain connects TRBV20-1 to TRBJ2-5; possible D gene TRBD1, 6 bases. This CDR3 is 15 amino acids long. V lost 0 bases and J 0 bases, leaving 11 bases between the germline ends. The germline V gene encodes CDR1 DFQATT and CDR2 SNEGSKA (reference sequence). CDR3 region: CSARDPYRDQETQYF. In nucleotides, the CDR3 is TGCAGTGCTAGAGACCCATACAGGGACCAAGAGACCCAGTACTTC.

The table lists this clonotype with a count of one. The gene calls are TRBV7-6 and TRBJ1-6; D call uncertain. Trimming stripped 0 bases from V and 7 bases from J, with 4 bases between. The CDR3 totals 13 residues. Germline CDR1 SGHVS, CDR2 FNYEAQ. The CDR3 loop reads CASSLAPNSPLHF. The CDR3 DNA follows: TGTGCCAGCAGCTTAGCGCCCAATTCACCCCTCCACTTT.

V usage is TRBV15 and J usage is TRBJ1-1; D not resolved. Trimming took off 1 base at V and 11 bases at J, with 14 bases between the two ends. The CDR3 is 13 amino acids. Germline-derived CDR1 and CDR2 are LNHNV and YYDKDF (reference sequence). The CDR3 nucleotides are TGTGCCACCAGCAGAGTGGTGGGTCCCCTGGCTTTCTTT. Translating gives CATSRVVGPLAFF.

The CDR3 sequence: CASSLCKGELFF. The CDR3 bases are TGTGCCAGCAGCTTGTGTAAAGGGGAGCTGTTTTTT. The chain has TRBV7-9 and TRBJ2-2; D is unresolved. This CDR3 is built from 12 residues. V was pared by 3 bases and J by 8 bases, with 7 bases between. In germline, CDR1 is SEHNR, CDR2 FQNEAQ (reference sequence). Variable domain in full (rest from reference TRBV7-9 and TRBJ2-2): DTGVSQNPRHKITKRGQNVTFRCDPISEHNRLYWYRQTLGQGPEFLTYFQNEAQLEKSRLLSDRFSAERPKGSFSTLEIQRTEQGDSAMYLCASSLCKGELFFGEGSRLTVL.

The CDR3 spells CSASSQGILSSYNSPLHF. DNA of the CDR3: TGCAGTGCCAGCAGCCAGGGCATCCTGAGCTCCTATAATTCACCCCTCCACTTT. The V gene is TRBV20-1, the J gene TRBJ1-6; perhaps TRBD1 as D (5 bases). Germline V gives CDR1 DFQATT, CDR2 SNEGSKA (reference sequence). This CDR3 has 18 amino acids. V dropped 6 bases and J dropped 0 bases, with 21 bases sitting between them.

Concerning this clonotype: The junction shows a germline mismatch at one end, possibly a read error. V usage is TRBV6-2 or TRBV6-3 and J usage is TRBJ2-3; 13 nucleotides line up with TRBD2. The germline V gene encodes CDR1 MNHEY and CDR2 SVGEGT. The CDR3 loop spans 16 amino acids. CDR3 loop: CTSSYTTSGGPDTQYF. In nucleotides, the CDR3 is TGTACCAGCAGTTATACGACTAGCGGGGGGCCAGATACGCAGTATTTT.

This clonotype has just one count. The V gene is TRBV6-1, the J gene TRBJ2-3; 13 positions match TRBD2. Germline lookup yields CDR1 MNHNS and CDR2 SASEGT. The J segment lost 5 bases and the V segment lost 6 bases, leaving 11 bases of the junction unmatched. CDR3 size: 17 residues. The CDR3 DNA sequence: TGTGCCAGCAGCGGACCTCCGGGACTAGCGGGGCTAGATACGCAGTATTTT. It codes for CASSGPPGLAGLDTQYF.

CDR3 in amino acids: CASSEQGIAYEQYF. The CDR3 DNA reads as TGTGCCAGCAGTGAACAGGGCATCGCCTACGAGCAGTACTTC. This sequence joins TRBV25-1 and TRBJ2-7, with D tentatively TRBD1 (5 bases). The CDR3 has 14 amino acids. Germline V CDR1 and CDR2: MGHDK, SYGVNS. V was cut by 2 bases and J by 2 bases, with 10 bases left in between.

In DNA form, the CDR3 reads TGTGCCAGCAGCTTGGCCCCCTCCTTTCGGGTTCACACTGAAGCTTTCTTT. Translating it yields CASSLAPSFRVHTEAFF. The V call is TRBV5-4, the J call TRBJ1-1; D is uncertain. The CDR3 covers 17 residues. Germline CDR1 and CDR2: SGHNT and YYREEE (reference sequence). Trimming left V 0 bases short and J 3 bases short, with 18 bases between.

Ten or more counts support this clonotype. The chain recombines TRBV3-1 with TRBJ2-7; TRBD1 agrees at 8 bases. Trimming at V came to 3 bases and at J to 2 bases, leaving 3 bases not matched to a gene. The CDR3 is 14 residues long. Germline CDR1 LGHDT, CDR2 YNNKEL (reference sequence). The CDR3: CASSHGQGTYEQYF. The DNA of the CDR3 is TGTGCCAGCAGCCACGGACAGGGTACCTACGAGCAGTACTTC.

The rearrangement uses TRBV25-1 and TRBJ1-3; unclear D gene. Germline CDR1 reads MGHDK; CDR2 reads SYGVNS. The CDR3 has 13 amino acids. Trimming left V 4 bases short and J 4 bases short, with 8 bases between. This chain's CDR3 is CASSVSTGNTIYF. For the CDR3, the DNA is TGTGCCAGCAGTGTCAGCACCGGAAACACCATATATTTT.

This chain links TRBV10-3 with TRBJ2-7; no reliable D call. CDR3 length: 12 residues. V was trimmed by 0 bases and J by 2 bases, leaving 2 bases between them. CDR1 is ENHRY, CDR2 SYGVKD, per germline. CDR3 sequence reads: CAISESPYEQYF. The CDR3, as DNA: TGTGCCATCAGTGAGTCGCCCTACGAGCAGTACTTC.

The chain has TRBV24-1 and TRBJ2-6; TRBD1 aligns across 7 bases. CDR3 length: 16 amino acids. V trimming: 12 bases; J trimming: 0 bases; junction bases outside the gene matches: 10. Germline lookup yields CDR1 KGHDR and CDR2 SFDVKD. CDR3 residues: CASPTGAISGANVLTF. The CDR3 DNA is TGTGCCTCCCCTACAGGGGCGATCTCTGGGGCCAACGTCCTGACTTTC.

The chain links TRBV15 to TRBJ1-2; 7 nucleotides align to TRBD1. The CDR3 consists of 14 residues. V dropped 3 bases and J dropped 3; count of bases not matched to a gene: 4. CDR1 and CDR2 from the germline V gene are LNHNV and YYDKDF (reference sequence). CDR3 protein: CATSSTGVDYGYTF. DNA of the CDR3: TGTGCCACCAGCAGTACAGGGGTGGACTATGGCTACACCTTC.

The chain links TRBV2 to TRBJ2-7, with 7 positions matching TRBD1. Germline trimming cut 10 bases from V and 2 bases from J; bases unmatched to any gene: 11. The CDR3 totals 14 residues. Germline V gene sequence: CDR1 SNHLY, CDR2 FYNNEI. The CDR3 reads CATTTRTGTYEQYF. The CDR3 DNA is TGTGCCACTACCACTAGGACAGGCACCTACGAGCAGTACTTC.

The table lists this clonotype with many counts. CDR3 DNA sequence: TGTGCCAGCAGGGCAAGTAAAACAGGGGAACCTGAGCAGTTCTTC. Translated, it gives CASRASKTGEPEQFF. The rearrangement uses TRBV7-9 and TRBJ2-1; TRBD1 matches at 7 bases. V was clipped by 6 bases and J by 9 bases; unmatched bases: 14. Germline loops: CDR1 SEHNR, CDR2 FQNEAQ (reference sequence). This CDR3 spans 15 amino acids.

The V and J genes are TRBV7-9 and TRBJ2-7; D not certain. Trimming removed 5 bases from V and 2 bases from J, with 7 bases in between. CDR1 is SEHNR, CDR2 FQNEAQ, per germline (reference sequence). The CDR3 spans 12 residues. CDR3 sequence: CASSKTPYEQYF. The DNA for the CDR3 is TGTGCCAGCAGCAAAACCCCCTACGAGCAGTACTTC.

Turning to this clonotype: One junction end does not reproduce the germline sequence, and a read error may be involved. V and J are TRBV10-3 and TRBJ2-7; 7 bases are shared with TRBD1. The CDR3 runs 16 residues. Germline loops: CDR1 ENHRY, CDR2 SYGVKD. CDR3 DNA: TGTGCCATCAGTGTAGGGTTGGAAGGGGGCAAGGGCGAGCAATACTTC. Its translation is CAISVGLEGGKGEQYF.